The clone carrying this T cell receptor (beta chain) was picked up a small number of times. Unique molecular identifiers were incorporated when the TCRbeta library was constructed. TCRdb recomputed calls from the PCR reads with MiXCR, one row per CDR3 protein. The sample comprises around 78,000 distinct CDR3 sequences, about 7.3% of which are singletons, and approximately 2.3% rests with the top ten. This entry is derived from a study of T-cell reconstitution after alpha-beta-depleted transplantation in children. The CDR3 is made up of 16 amino acids. Trimming left V 2 bases short and J 0 bases short, with 14 bases between. Germline loops: CDR1 SGHNT, CDR2 YENEEA.

The rearrangement links TRBV11-3 to TRBJ2-7, with D maybe TRBD2 (6 bases). This material consisted of PBMCs from the stem cell graft donor, taken from the stem cell graft. This receptor was obtained from a human donor who donated a stem cell graft to a child with acute lymphoblastic leukemia. CDR3 sequence reads: CASSLSHGGSSYEQYF. Here the CDR3 DNA reads TGTGCCAGCAGCTTATCACACGGGGGAAGCTCCTACGAGCAGTACTTC.